The 29 T cell receptor beta chains reported below all come from one sample, sequenced in a study of CD8+ T cells in alopecia areata. Treatment noted: oral pan-JAK inhibitor, 5-10 mg twice daily. The authors extracted RNA and reverse transcribed it into cDNA as the sequencing template. Some clones are missing from TCRdb's copy, which holds only in-frame ones; the method was immunoSEQ multiplex PCR. The sample holds roughly 110,000 clones, 56% seen once. The sample was CD4+ T cells sorted from blood, taken at week 24, from a patient treated with tofacitinib. The origin of the receptors is a human donor with alopecia areata.

The chain links TRBV7-2 to TRBJ2-5; possible D gene TRBD2, 7 bases. V shed 1 base and J shed 2 bases, with 17 bases lying between them. The CDR3 totals 17 residues. Germline values: CDR1 SGHTA, CDR2 FQGNSA. The CDR3 nucleotides read TGTGCCAGCAGCTTAGGAGGCGGGGGCGACTCTCAAGAGACCCAGTACTTC. It encodes CASSLGGGGDSQETQYF.

This clone was found a few times. This sample also contains other DNA sequences that code for the same CDR3. This chain connects TRBV29-1 to TRBJ1-2; 9 bases are shared with TRBD1. Per germline, CDR1 SQVTM and CDR2 ANQGSEA. With V trimmed by 7 bases and J by 6 bases, 3 bases remained unmatched. CDR3 size: 11 residues. The CDR3 DNA follows: TGCAGCGACCGACAGGGGGATGGCTACACCTTC. Translation gives CSDRQGDGYTF.

The chain has TRBV2 and TRBJ2-5; D call uncertain. Germline V gives CDR1 SNHLY, CDR2 FYNNEI. The CDR3 sequence is 13 residues long. V lost 0 bases to trimming and J lost 5 bases, with 7 bases between them. The CDR3 loop reads CASSEALWETQYF. CDR3 nucleotides: TGTGCCAGCAGTGAAGCGCTTTGGGAGACCCAGTACTTC. Full variable domain (remainder filled in from reference TRBV2 and TRBJ2-5): EPEVTQTPSHQVTQMGQEVILRCVPISNHLYFYWYRQILGQKVEFLVSFYNNEISEKSEIFDDQFSVERPDGSNFTLKIRSTKLEDSAMYFCASSEALWETQYFGPGTRLLVL.

Worth noting for this clone: Other DNA sequences from this sample encode an identical CDR3 as well. The rearrangement joins TRBV19 to TRBJ2-5, with D perhaps matching TRBD2 (5 bases). The CDR3 totals 13 residues. Germline V CDR1 and CDR2: LNHDA, SQIVND (reference sequence). The V end was cut by 1 base, the J end by 2 bases, with 5 bases between. CDR3: CASSIGLQETQYF. As DNA, the CDR3 is TGTGCCAGTAGTATAGGACTACAAGAGACCCAGTACTTC.

The chain has TRBV2 and TRBJ2-1, with 11 positions matching TRBD1. The germline CDR1 and CDR2 sequences are SNHLY and FYNNEI. The J segment lost 8 bases and the V segment lost 0 bases, leaving 3 bases of the junction unmatched. The CDR3 is made up of 15 amino acids. CDR3 sequence reads: CASSEARTGGYEQFF. In nucleotides, the CDR3 is TGTGCCAGCAGTGAAGCCCGGACAGGGGGCTATGAGCAGTTCTTC.

This chain connects TRBV14 to TRBJ1-1; 7 nucleotides line up with TRBD1. CDR3 length: 14 residues. J lost 3 bases, V lost 0 bases, and 1 base had no gene match. Germline V gives CDR1 SGHDN, CDR2 FVKESK. This CDR3 reads CASSQDRGDTEAFF. The CDR3 coding sequence is TGTGCCAGCAGCCAAGACAGGGGGGACACTGAAGCTTTCTTT. Full variable domain (outside the CDR3, taken from reference TRBV14 and TRBJ1-1): EAGVTQFPSHSVIEKGQTVTLRCDPISGHDNLYWYRRVMGKEIKFLLHFVKESKQDESGMPNNRFLAERTGGTYSTLKVQPAELEDSGVYFCASSQDRGDTEAFFGQGTRLTVV.

Regarding this clone: This CDR3 is also generated by other DNA sequences in the sample. The chain links TRBV29-1 to TRBJ2-5; 11 bases line up with TRBD1. Trimming removed 6 bases from V and 1 base from J; junction bases left unmatched: 1. The CDR3 is 13 residues long. The germline gives CDR1 SQVTM, CDR2 ANQGSEA. The CDR3 region is CSVGQGAQETQYF. As DNA, the CDR3 is TGCAGCGTCGGACAGGGGGCCCAAGAGACCCAGTACTTC.

J is TRBJ1-2 and V is TRBV5-1, with TRBD1 matching over 7 bases. This CDR3 is built from 13 residues. The ends lost 2 bases at V and 6 bases at J; junction bases unmatched: 4. CDR1 is SGHRS and CDR2 is YFSETQ in the germline V gene. The CDR3, as DNA: TGCGCCAGCAGCTTTGACAGGGCGGATGGCTACACCTTC. Amino acid sequence: CASSFDRADGYTF.

This clone showed up just a few times. The chain uses TRBV6-5 and TRBJ2-7, with 8 bases that match TRBD1. Germline V lookup: CDR1 MNHEY, CDR2 SVGAGI. The junction had 7 bases not matched to a gene; V was cut back by 6 bases and J by 6 bases. The CDR3 covers 13 residues. The chain's CDR3 is CASSAQGAGEQYF. The CDR3 DNA reads TGTGCCAGCAGCGCCCAGGGGGCAGGCGAGCAGTACTTC.

V and J are TRBV27 and TRBJ1-1; 8 bases align to TRBD1. Germline assignment: CDR1 MNHEY and CDR2 SMNVEV (reference sequence). J gave up 1 base and V 8 bases, and 6 bases lay outside the gene matches. This CDR3 region has 14 residues. CDR3 amino acids: CASGKGTGNTEAFF. DNA of the CDR3: TGTGCCAGCGGGAAAGGGACAGGGAACACTGAAGCTTTCTTT.

The genes are TRBV11-1 and TRBJ1-1; no firm D call. V lost 2 bases and J 5 bases, leaving 9 bases between the germline ends. The germline V gene has CDR1 SGHAT and CDR2 FQDESV (reference sequence). The CDR3 is made up of 13 amino acids. The DNA for the CDR3 is TGTGCCAGCAGCTTATGGGGTTGGACTGAAGCTTTCTTT. Its translation: CASSLWGWTEAFF.

The chain carries TRBV10-3 and TRBJ2-7; TRBD1 is a possible D gene (6 bases). Trimming stripped 3 bases from V and 2 bases from J, with 8 bases between. The CDR3 runs 13 residues. Germline V lookup: CDR1 ENHRY, CDR2 SYGVKD. CDR3 amino acids: CAISETGPYEQYF. CDR3 DNA sequence: TGTGCCATCAGTGAAACAGGGCCCTACGAGCAGTACTTC.

This clone was counted once. The chain links TRBV9 to TRBJ2-5; D gene ambiguous. This CDR3 is 13 amino acids long. The V and J ends lost 0 bases and 5 bases respectively, with 8 bases between them. In germline, CDR1 is SGDLS, CDR2 YYNGEE. The CDR3 region has the DNA TGTGCCAGCAGCGTAGGGTGGAAGGAGACCCAGTACTTC. Amino acids: CASSVGWKETQYF.

In its sample, this clone was seen a few times. The chain uses TRBV5-6 and TRBJ2-6, with D unclear. CDR3 length: 15 amino acids. V lost 0 bases and J 0 bases, leaving 4 bases between the germline ends. Per the germline V gene, CDR1 is SGHDT and CDR2 is YYEEEE. The CDR3 here is CASSLGISGANVLTF. CDR3 nucleotide sequence: TGTGCCAGCAGCTTGGGAATCTCTGGGGCCAACGTCCTGACTTTC.

This clone was seen a few times. This chain links TRBV10-3 with TRBJ1-1; 7 positions match TRBD1. Germline lookup yields CDR1 ENHRY and CDR2 SYGVKD. V shed 0 bases and J 4 bases; nucleotides not matched to a gene: 5. This CDR3 is 15 amino acids long. This CDR3 is CAISESAHRGTEAFF. Written as DNA, the CDR3 is TGTGCCATCAGTGAGTCGGCCCACAGGGGCACTGAAGCTTTCTTT.

This clone was observed once. This chain uses TRBV5-1 with TRBJ2-3, with D possibly being TRBD1 (6 bases). Germline V gene data show CDR1 as SGHRS and CDR2 as YFSETQ. The CDR3 runs 14 residues. Trimming took 4 bases from V and 6 from J, leaving 15 bases between them. In DNA form, the CDR3 reads TGCGCCAGCAGCCCCGGGACAACTGTGGATACGCAGTATTTT. Translation: CASSPGTTVDTQYF.

J is TRBJ1-1 and V is TRBV2; 8 positions agree with TRBD1. Germline V gives CDR1 SNHLY, CDR2 FYNNEI. The CDR3 extends over 13 amino acids. J gave up 1 base and V 7 bases, and 2 bases lay outside the gene matches. The CDR3 sequence is CASMGQANTEAFF. Written as DNA, the CDR3 is TGTGCCAGCATGGGACAGGCGAACACTGAAGCTTTCTTT.

The rearrangement links TRBV4-1 to TRBJ1-6; TRBD1 matches 7 bases. Germline loops: CDR1 MGHRA, CDR2 YSYEKL. Trimming took 5 bases from V and 3 from J; bases not matched to a gene: 7. This CDR3 has 16 residues. CDR3 nucleotide sequence: TGCGCCAGCAGCAGTCGCCGGGACAGCTATAATTCACCCCTCCACTTT. This encodes CASSSRRDSYNSPLHF.

The rearrangement joins TRBV30 to TRBJ1-1, with 9 bases aligning to TRBD1. This CDR3 comprises 13 residues. V dropped 1 base and J dropped 5; count of bases not matched to a gene: 2. Germline V lookup: CDR1 GTSNPN, CDR2 SVGIG (reference sequence). The DNA for the CDR3 is TGTGCCTGGAGTGAACAGGGGGCGACTGAAGCTTTCTTT. Its translation: CAWSEQGATEAFF.

This clone was detected only once. The rearrangement links TRBV5-1 to TRBJ2-3; 8 nucleotides line up with TRBD2. Unmatched junction bases numbered 7, after V lost 0 bases and J lost 4 bases. Germline V gene lookup returns CDR1 SGHRS and CDR2 YFSETQ. The CDR3 totals 16 residues. CDR3 bases: TGCGCCAGCAGCTTGGCTGGGCGGGGGGCTGCAGATACGCAGTATTTT. Its translation: CASSLAGRGAADTQYF.

The J gene is TRBJ2-2, the V gene TRBV11-2, with D unresolved. The CDR3 has 15 residues. CDR1 is SGHAT, CDR2 FQNNGV, per germline. The V gene lost 4 bases and the J gene lost 3 bases, with 12 bases spanning the gap. The CDR3 spells CASSSRMAYTGELFF. The CDR3 nucleotides are TGTGCCAGCAGCTCTAGGATGGCTTACACCGGGGAGCTGTTTTTT.

V gene TRBV28 combines with J gene TRBJ2-3; 7 nucleotides align to TRBD1. Germline trimming cut 8 bases from V and 2 bases from J; bases unmatched to any gene: 10. Germline V gene sequence: CDR1 MDHEN, CDR2 SYDVKM. This CDR3 is 15 amino acids long. CDR3 amino acids: CASVPRDRITDTQYF. In DNA, the CDR3 is TGTGCCAGCGTACCCCGGGACAGAATCACAGATACGCAGTATTTT.

This chain uses TRBV19 with TRBJ2-3; TRBD1 matches at 7 bases. The J segment lost 3 bases and the V segment lost 10 bases, leaving 7 bases of the junction unmatched. The CDR3 is 13 amino acids. In germline, CDR1 is LNHDA, CDR2 SQIVND (reference sequence). CDR3 residues: CATRSTGTDTQYF. DNA of the CDR3: TGTGCCACCCGATCGACAGGGACAGATACGCAGTATTTT.

V and J are TRBV7-2 and TRBJ1-3, with D uncertain. Germline CDR1 reads SGHTA; CDR2 reads FQGNSA. The CDR3 is 13 residues long. The V gene lost 5 bases and the J gene lost 0 bases, with 5 bases spanning the gap. The CDR3 region is CASSTNSGNTIYF. Here the CDR3 DNA reads TGTGCCAGCAGCACTAACTCTGGAAACACCATATATTTT.

V gene TRBV6-5 combines with J gene TRBJ1-2, with TRBD1 as a possible D gene (5 bases). V was shortened by 10 bases and J by 5 bases, with 11 bases between the two germline ends. Germline V lookup: CDR1 MNHEY, CDR2 SVGAGI. This CDR3 has 11 amino acids. For the CDR3, the DNA is TGTGCCATCCGGACATCTTATGGCTACACCTTC. Its translation is CAIRTSYGYTF.

For this clone: The sample holds other DNA sequences that translate to the same CDR3. This rearrangement joins TRBV30 to TRBJ1-2; no firm D call. CDR1 and CDR2 (germline): GTSNPN, SVGIG (reference sequence). With 0 bases removed from V and 8 bases from J, the gap between germline ends came to 7 bases. The CDR3 runs 11 residues. The CDR3 loop is CAWSVMGGYTF. CDR3 in DNA: TGTGCCTGGAGTGTAATGGGAGGCTACACCTTC. The full variable domain, its missing parts supplied by reference TRBV30 and TRBJ1-2, is SQTIHQWPATLVQPVGSPLSLECTVEGTSNPNLYWYRQAAGRGLQLLFYSVGIGQISSEVPQNLSASRPQDRQFILSSKKLLLSDSGFYLCAWSVMGGYTFGSGTRLTVV.

This chain links TRBV29-1 with TRBJ1-1, with D unclear. Germline CDR1 SQVTM, CDR2 ANQGSEA. This CDR3 contains 11 residues. V was trimmed by 7 bases and J by 0 bases, leaving 6 bases between them. In nucleotides, the CDR3 is TGCAGCGGAAGATTGAACACTGAAGCTTTCTTT. It translates to CSGRLNTEAFF.

CDR3 amino acids: CAWSAPGTSGNTIYF. In nucleotides, the CDR3 is TGTGCCTGGAGTGCCCCAGGGACCTCTGGAAACACCATATATTTT. The chain joins TRBV30 to TRBJ1-3; perhaps TRBD1 as D (5 bases). The CDR3 is 15 residues long. The germline gives CDR1 GTSNPN, CDR2 SVGIG (reference sequence). Trimming removed 1 base at V and 0 bases at J, with 10 bases between. The full variable domain, completed using reference TRBV30 and TRBJ1-3, is SQTIHQWPATLVQPVGSPLSLECTVEGTSNPNLYWYRQAAGRGLQLLFYSVGIGQISSEVPQNLSASRPQDRQFILSSKKLLLSDSGFYLCAWSAPGTSGNTIYFGEGSWLTVV.

The rearrangement uses TRBV5-5 and TRBJ2-5, with TRBD1 matching 9 bases. V was clipped by 0 bases and J by 4 bases; unmatched bases: 4. Germline V CDR1 and CDR2: SGHKS, YYEKEE (reference sequence). The CDR3 sequence is 15 residues long. CDR3 protein: CASSLEGTGIETQYF. The DNA of the CDR3 is TGTGCCAGCAGCTTGGAGGGGACAGGGATAGAGACCCAGTACTTC.